This T cell receptor beta chain was recovered during a study of CD8 T cells in ankylosing spondylitis. Study results and limitations: Disease-associated clones were reportedly significantly overrepresented in matched ankylosing spondylitis synovial fluid. Blood of patients with ankylosing spondylitis appeared to be characterized by a TCR beta motif of several highly homologous variants.

This clonotype was seen ten or more times. Its antigen is unknown. Quantitative 5'-RACE was performed with molecular barcodes, and it yielded the TCR beta libraries. TCRdb reanalysed the 5' RACE reads using MiXCR and keeps one entry per CDR3 protein. Of roughly 180,000 distinct CDR3 sequences in the sample, approximately 10% were seen once. The CDR3 spans 16 residues. The ends lost 4 bases at V and 2 bases at J; junction bases unmatched: 7. Germline V gives CDR1 KGHDR, CDR2 SFDVKD. This chain links TRBV24-1 with TRBJ2-3, with 8 bases lining up with TRBD2. Sequences were obtained from blood, either unsorted or a sorted T cell fraction (not recorded which). This clonotype was obtained from a female donor with ankylosing spondylitis or in good health (not recorded which). This chain's CDR3 is CATSDQRGRDTDTQYF. As DNA, the CDR3 is TGTGCCACCAGTGACCAGCGGGGGCGAGACACAGATACGCAGTATTTT.